The present T cell receptor beta chain was sequenced within a study of T cells in Graves' hyperthyroidism and ophthalmopathy (dated by TCRdb to between 2018 and 2020). Looking at the study overall: Peripheral blood was collected at initial diagnosis, before any treatment. TCR V-J signatures able to tell the groups apart were searched for in a discovery cohort of 95 to 100 patients, of whom roughly 42 had Graves' ophthalmopathy and around 56 had stable Graves' hyperthyroidism. Whether ophthalmopathy could be predicted prospectively was tested in an independent validation cohort made up of under 20 hyperthyroidism patients plus 17 patients who later progressed to ophthalmopathy. The 100 discovery patients were randomly split 7:3 into training and test sets. In addition, the study compared T-cell repertoires in thyroid tissue and in blood from about 6 Graves' hyperthyroidism patients. After sampling, hyperthyroidism patients received methimazole starting at 30 mg daily, and ophthalmopathy patients received high-dose intravenous methylprednisolone. According to the paper, TCR Vbeta CDR3 sequencing was carried out on 120 to 150 peripheral blood samples, which came from more than 40 ophthalmopathy, around 74 hyperthyroidism and approximately 17 progressor patients.

This clonotype has a count of ten or more. The antigen this receptor binds is unknown. Qualities for individual bases were not recorded, and no much larger clone is one base off. Results the study describes overall, beyond this receptor: In cross-validation, a model built on a 13 V-J signature told ophthalmopathy apart from stable hyperthyroidism with approximately 90% sensitivity and about 81% specificity, and in testing the same model reached 80%/75%. No statistical method was used to fix the sample size in advance, and group allocation was not hidden from the investigators. During validation, the model predicted progression to ophthalmopathy a median of about 6.3 months ahead of onset, with more than 55% sensitivity and roughly 72% specificity. Blood samples also contained most of the expanded thyroid clonotypes (frequency above 0.001), which suggests that blood repertoires may reflect thyroid immune responses.

Amplification of TCR beta CDR3 regions was carried out from RNA transcripts. The first round of RT-PCR for the TCR CDR3 was performed with the HTBI primer set and the Qiagen OneStep RT-PCR kit. The libraries were constructed in a second round of multiplex PCR and then size-selected and purified. The libraries were sequenced on an Illumina HiSeq2000 using paired-end 100 bp reads. Processing in the source paper ran as follows. Raw data were processed with SOAPnuke, discarding reads with adapters, uncalled bases, mean Phred below 15, or no exact constant-primer or identifier match. COPE v1.2.5 was used to merge high-quality paired reads, and clonotypes were defined as unique nucleotide sequences. MiTCR v1.1 was used to align the clonotypes against IMGT TRBV, TRBD and TRBJ reference segments. Only V-J combinations with frequency above 0.0001, covering roughly 99% of repertoires, were analysed. A TCS score was defined as the ratio between F50 (clonal expansion) and ExV (chaos), using BLOSUM62-based TCRdist between CDR3 peptides within each V-J. Welch's t-statistics and random forest reduced roughly 530 V-J features to 10 to 15, which were used in a naive Bayes classifier (R e1071). The public reads were reanalyzed by TCRdb: fastp trimming at Q25, MiXCR alignment, in-frame beta chains only. Rows are combined by CDR3 protein, so each entry shows the most common genes and DNA. V and J calls and clone size were set by TCRdb, not the authors. The sample data list 600,000 to 650,000 distinct CDR3 sequences, and 20% of these were observed just once. About 34% of the sample is held by the ten biggest clonotypes.

Via the germline V gene, CDR1 is SNHLY and CDR2 FYNNEI. V loses 7 bases of germline sequence and J loses 3 bases, and the interval between the two ends is 10 bases. Its CDR3 holds 13 amino acids, cysteine through phenylalanine. Only the CDR3 DNA is retained, 39 bases long and in frame from the first base. Ophthalmopathy patients had moderately to severely active disease, Clinical Activity Score of at least 3, NOSPECS grade of at least 4, and duration under 3 months. Patients with uncontrolled infections, other autoimmune diseases, pregnancy or lactation were excluded. Clinical symptoms, serum thyroxine and TRAb, thyroid ultrasound, and orbital computed tomography formed the basis for the diagnoses. PBMCs were isolated from 8 to 10 ml of fresh peripheral blood by Ficoll-Paque density gradient centrifugation. Total RNA was extracted using Trizol reagent, and RNA quality was assessed on an Agilent 2100 Bioanalyzer.

The chain couples TRBV2 to TRBJ1-5; there is no confident call for the D gene. The specimen sequenced was blood. The TCR comes from a young man with Graves' ophthalmopathy. The base sequence is TGTGCCAGCAACTCGCGGAACAATCAGCCCCAGCATTTT. It translates to CASNSRNNQPQHF.